These T cell receptor beta chains were read from a single sample in a study of T cell repertoires in cytomegalovirus infection. TCRdb itself ran the reads through MiXCR, one entry per CDR3 protein. The sample lists tens of thousands of distinct CDR3 sequences; approximately 22% were seen once. These receptors are not linked to any known antigen. The specimen was CD8+ T cells from cultured PBMCs, collected from culture after CMV antigen stimulation. Source of these receptors: a human donor in good health (CMV status not recorded). Some clones in this sample may be carry-over from other donors' samples. Each CDR3 is given with its conserved first and last residue. Rows give clone size only sometimes, using once, few, many, or a class for an expanded clone.

length | J | size | V | CDR3
16 | TRBJ2-1 | - | TRBV4-1 | CASSHPRQGARNEQFF
15 | TRBJ1-3 | few | TRBV7-2 | CASSLGRSSGNTIYF
17 | TRBJ1-3 | few | TRBV6-1 | CASSESERRLSGNTIYF
14 | TRBJ1-4 | - | TRBV6-8 | CASSVRASNEKLFF
17 | TRBJ1-1 | few | TRBV5-1 | CASSLGGQGTRSTEAFF
14 | TRBJ1-2 | - | TRBV27 | CASIGTGPNYGYTF
13 | TRBJ1-1 | - | TRBV4-1 | CASSQGRSTEAFF
14 | TRBJ1-5 | many | TRBV27 | CASSLFPSNQPQHF
13 | TRBJ2-1 | few | TRBV20-1 | CSARGTGDHEQFF
16 | TRBJ1-4 | few | TRBV4-1 | CASSQASRVFNEKLFF
15 | TRBJ2-7 | few | TRBV2 | CASSELDPSSYEQYF
17 | TRBJ1-6 | few | TRBV25-1 | CASSEYGLTGANSPLHF
16 | TRBJ2-3 | - | TRBV4-3 | CASSQDGAGDTDTQYF
15 | TRBJ2-7 | few | TRBV6-2/TRBV6-3 | CASSSQGGSSYEQYF
14 | TRBJ2-7 | few | TRBV12-3/TRBV12-4 | CASSPYPAPGEQYF
13 | TRBJ2-7 | few | TRBV11-1 | CASSIRDLYEQYF
21 | TRBJ2-3 | - | TRBV7-8 | CASTLRRGPGLAGGTKYTQYF
15 | TRBJ1-1 | - | TRBV12-3/TRBV12-4 | CASSDPTGENTEAFF
16 | TRBJ2-2 | - | TRBV24-1 | CATSEYDRGITGELFF
16 | TRBJ1-5 | - | TRBV7-6 | CASSLGTDYSNQPQHF
14 | TRBJ2-2 | - | TRBV12-3/TRBV12-4 | CASSPGTETGELFF
13 | TRBJ1-1 | few | TRBV6-1 | CASSRGGNTEAFF
19 | TRBJ2-3 | - | TRBV10-2 | CASGGLGGRVSSSTDTQYF
16 | TRBJ1-4 | - | TRBV24-1 | CATSDTRGGDREKLFF
13 | TRBJ2-3 | many | TRBV10-2 | CASRSGAGDTQYF
15 | TRBJ2-7 | - | TRBV6-6 | CASSYSRLTVDEQYF
14 | TRBJ1-5 | - | TRBV10-3 | CAISETGGRQPQHF
15 | TRBJ1-2 | - | TRBV4-1 | CASSPRLAGHYGYTF
14 | TRBJ2-5 | few | TRBV7-9 | CASRPGQFAETQYF
15 | TRBJ1-1 | few | TRBV7-2 | CASSPYHPGNTEAFF
19 | TRBJ2-5 | many | TRBV7-7 | CASSLATPGLAGDAETQYF
16 | TRBJ1-2 | - | TRBV6-1 | CASSERLRGQNYGYTF
15 | TRBJ2-7 | - | TRBV7-9 | CASSRVSRSPYEQYF
14 | TRBJ2-5 | few | TRBV5-6 | CASSLGGYGETQYF
14 | TRBJ1-4 | - | TRBV27 | CASSLSPGPLKLFF
17 | TRBJ1-2 | - | TRBV20-1 | CSARDRDREPPNYGYTF
15 | TRBJ1-2 | - | TRBV27 | CASSGLAGDGYGYTF
12 | TRBJ1-1 | few | TRBV28 | CASIRRGTEAFF
12 | TRBJ1-2 | - | TRBV4-3 | CASSAYRDGYTF
16 | TRBJ2-1 | - | TRBV28 | CASSYISAGENNEQFF
14 | TRBJ1-5 | many | TRBV27 | CASSPTRGNQPQHF
14 | TRBJ1-2 | few | TRBV19 | CASNPRTDAYGYTF
13 | TRBJ2-7 | - | TRBV4-3 | CASSQDGTYEQYF
14 | TRBJ1-1 | - | TRBV7-8 | CASSSPREGTEAFF
16 | TRBJ2-1 | - | TRBV5-1 | CASSLSLAGEYNEQFF
15 | TRBJ2-3 | few | TRBV7-8 | CASSFSGGTTDTQYF
18 | TRBJ2-7 | - | TRBV4-1 | CASSQDLRTGELYYEQYF
13 | TRBJ2-5 | - | TRBV28 | CASSEVTGETQYF
13 | TRBJ1-2 | - | TRBV27 | CASSLDRVAGYTF
13 | TRBJ1-1 | - | TRBV2 | CASSDVMNTEAFF
18 | TRBJ2-1 | - | TRBV7-8 | CASSKDPPGTCGGYEQFF
13 | TRBJ2-7 | - | TRBV6-2/TRBV6-3 | CASSWVGTYEQYF